Each of the 12 T cell receptor beta chains below was sequenced from the same sample in a study of response to subunit inactivated influenza vaccine. Each CDR3 protein gets one entry after TCRdb re-called the RT-PCR reads with MiXCR. This sample yields 500,000 to 600,000 distinct CDR3 sequences, of which about 15% are seen a single time; about 3% belongs to the top ten. The sample here was CD4+ T cells sorted from PBMCs, taken roughly 24 months after vaccination. All receptors come from a man aged 45 to 75 who received an inactivated influenza vaccine.

The chain has TRBV29-1 and TRBJ2-1, with a weak D call TRBD1 (6 bases). CDR3 length equals 15 residues. With 7 bases removed from V and 8 bases from J, the gap between germline ends came to 24 bases. The germline V gene encodes CDR1 SQVTM and CDR2 ANQGSEA. CDR3 protein: CSAPRGRQRGDEQFF. DNA of the CDR3: TGCAGCGCCCCGAGGGGGAGACAGCGAGGCGATGAGCAGTTCTTC.

This sequence joins TRBV5-1 and TRBJ2-3; 11 bases fit TRBD2. This CDR3 is built from 16 residues. Germline CDR1 SGHRS, CDR2 YFSETQ. The ends lost 0 bases at V and 7 bases at J; junction bases unmatched: 7. CDR3 bases: TGCGCCAGCAGCTTGGCGGTAGCGGGGGGGCCAAATACGCAGTATTTT. Translated, it gives CASSLAVAGGPNTQYF.

This sequence joins TRBV10-3 and TRBJ2-1; a possible D gene is TRBD1 (6 bases). Germline CDR1 ENHRY, CDR2 SYGVKD. This CDR3 has 15 amino acids. Deletions cut 2 bases from V and 4 bases from J, with 12 bases between. The CDR3 DNA reads as TGTGCCATCAGTGAGGGACAGAACGCTTACAATGAGCAGTTCTTC. Its translation: CAISEGQNAYNEQFF.

This clonotype was recorded a few times. The V call is TRBV6-5, the J call TRBJ1-2; 7 nucleotides align to TRBD1. CDR1 and CDR2 (germline): MNHEY, SVGAGI. V shed 2 bases and J 8 bases; nucleotides not matched to a gene: 8. The CDR3 covers 14 residues. The chain's CDR3 is CASSYTRQGGGYTF. The CDR3 DNA reads TGTGCCAGCAGTTACACCCGACAGGGAGGCGGCTACACCTTC.

Concerning this clonotype: A read error may be the cause here, since a much bigger clone is one base away. CDR3 region: CASSQGGSKKIQYF. The DNA for the CDR3 is TGTGCCAGCAGCCAAGGCGGTTCCAAAAAGATTCAGTACTTC. J is TRBJ2-4 and V is TRBV4-2; D is unclear. Germline-derived CDR1 and CDR2 are LGHNA and YNFKEQ. The CDR3 runs to 14 residues.

This clonotype has at least ten counts. The V and J genes are TRBV7-9 and TRBJ2-1; 7 bases map to TRBD2. The V and J ends lost 1 base and 7 bases, in that order; junction bases with no gene match: 7. CDR3 length: 15 residues. Germline values: CDR1 SEHNR, CDR2 FQNEAQ (reference sequence). Written as DNA, the CDR3 is TGTGCCAGCAGCTTAGAGGCGGGAGCCTTAAATGAGCAGTTCTTC. This sequence encodes CASSLEAGALNEQFF.

Only a few counts were recorded for this clonotype. This chain links TRBV15 with TRBJ2-3, with 8 positions matching TRBD2. The germline V gene has CDR1 LNHNV and CDR2 YYDKDF (reference sequence). The CDR3 totals 14 residues. V lost 1 base to trimming and J lost 6 bases; unmatched junction nucleotides: 3. The CDR3 region is CATSRGGRSDTQYF. DNA for the CDR3: TGTGCCACCAGCAGAGGCGGGAGGTCGGATACGCAGTATTTT.

This clonotype was observed a few times. V is TRBV7-9 and J is TRBJ2-1; 8 bases agree with TRBD2. The J segment lost 6 bases and the V segment lost 2 bases, leaving 9 bases of the junction unmatched. The CDR3 covers 16 residues. Per germline, CDR1 SEHNR and CDR2 FQNEAQ (reference sequence). CDR3 in amino acids: CASSLIRGGRSNEQFF. As DNA, the CDR3 is TGTGCCAGCAGCTTAATCCGTGGCGGGAGGTCCAATGAGCAGTTCTTC.

The chain is built from TRBV20-1 and TRBJ2-1, with 9 bases matching TRBD1. The CDR3 is 14 amino acids. J was trimmed by 3 bases and V by 4 bases; bases with no gene match: 4. The germline CDR1 and CDR2 sequences are DFQATT and SNEGSKA (reference sequence). CDR3 residues: CSANRGQGYNEQFF. The CDR3 DNA reads TGCAGTGCTAACAGGGGGCAAGGCTACAATGAGCAGTTCTTC.

V usage is TRBV6-2 or TRBV6-3 and J usage is TRBJ2-1, with D possibly being TRBD2 (6 bases). The ends were cut back, 6 bases at V and 6 bases at J, with 18 bases in the middle. Per germline, CDR1 MNHEY and CDR2 SVGEGT. CDR3 length: 15 residues. CDR3 bases: TGTGCCAGCAGACTGGGGACTCCCACCGTCAATGAGCAGTTCTTC. This translates into CASRLGTPTVNEQFF.

This chain connects TRBV6-1 to TRBJ2-4; D may be TRBD2 (6 bases). This CDR3 region has 14 residues. Germline CDR1 reads MNHNS; CDR2 reads SASEGT. Trimming took off 2 bases at V and 10 bases at J, with 15 bases between the two ends. The CDR3 loop reads CASSEWDSLGIQYF. The CDR3 bases are TGTGCCAGCAGTGAATGGGACTCCCTGGGGATTCAGTACTTC.

In its sample, this clonotype was seen a few times. The chain carries TRBV4-1 and TRBJ1-2, with 8 positions matching TRBD1. Germline CDR1 and CDR2: MGHRA and YSYEKL. Trimming took 6 bases from V and 8 from J; bases not matched to a gene: 11. The CDR3 covers 14 residues. CDR3 coding DNA: TGCGCCAGCAGTCCCTGGACAGGGTTTAGAGGCTACACCTTC. Translation gives CASSPWTGFRGYTF.